A selection of T cell receptor beta chains follows, all from one sample in a study of identical twins. TCRdb reanalysed the 5' RACE reads using MiXCR and keeps one entry per CDR3 protein. The sample contains some 600,000 distinct CDR3 sequences, under 8.5% of which appear only once. These data also featured in a second study, about yellow fever vaccine responses in identical twins.

The specimen was PBMCs. These receptors were obtained from a woman between 18 and 29 years old in good health. Both conserved end residues are part of each CDR3. A D gene is named only where the DNA matches it firmly. Clone size is stated in some rows and not others, as once, few, many or a class when expanded.

D	size	J	V	CDR3	DNA
-	few	TRBJ2-6	TRBV28	CASSFTDLSYSGANVLTF	TGTGCCAGCAGTTTCACAGACCTCTCCTATTCTGGGGCCAACGTCCTGACTTTC
TRBD2	-	TRBJ2-7	TRBV7-9	CASSLSGSQYEQYF	TGTGCCAGCAGCTTGAGCGGGAGTCAGTACGAGCAGTACTTC
TRBD1	many	TRBJ1-1	TRBV7-2	CASSTHRGIGDTEAFF	TGTGCCAGCAGCACCCACAGGGGAATTGGCGACACTGAAGCTTTCTTT
TRBD1	-	TRBJ1-1	TRBV10-3	CAISESTGYTEAFF	TGTGCCATCAGTGAGTCGACAGGGTACACTGAAGCTTTCTTT
TRBD2	-	TRBJ2-2	TRBV5-1	CASSIPTSAGELFF	TGCGCCAGCAGCATACCGACTAGCGCCGGGGAGCTGTTTTTT
TRBD1	-	TRBJ1-6	TRBV6-5	CASSYSAGRTGRSPLHF	TGTGCCAGCAGTTACTCGGCTGGCAGGACAGGGCGCTCACCCCTCCACTTT
TRBD2	many	TRBJ2-1	TRBV6-2/TRBV6-3	CASSPSGFNEQFF	TGTGCCAGCAGCCCTAGCGGGTTCAATGAGCAGTTCTTC
-	few	TRBJ2-1	TRBV15	CATSRGGPGDEQFF	TGTGCCACCAGCAGAGGAGGGCCAGGCGATGAGCAGTTCTTC
-	few	TRBJ1-2	TRBV29-1	CSARTLKGGYTF	TGCAGCGCCCGGACACTTAAGGGAGGCTACACCTTC
TRBD1	-	TRBJ1-5	TRBV20-1	CSASPGQGNQPQHF	TGCAGTGCTAGCCCAGGACAGGGGAATCAGCCCCAGCATTTT
TRBD2	-	TRBJ2-1	TRBV20-1	CSARSLTISGSGARAHNEQFF	TGCAGTGCTAGATCCCTGACTATTAGCGGGAGTGGGGCCCGTGCGCACAATGAGCAGTTCTTC
TRBD2	many	TRBJ2-1	TRBV27	CASSSPGRGLAGIEQFF	TGTGCCAGCAGTTCACCGGGACGAGGACTAGCGGGAATTGAGCAGTTCTTC
TRBD2	-	TRBJ2-1	TRBV6-2/TRBV6-3	CASSYRAFLAGGKDEQFF	TGTGCCAGCAGTTACAGGGCCTTTCTAGCGGGGGGGAAGGATGAGCAGTTCTTC
-	many	TRBJ1-1	TRBV7-2	CASSLGGVNTEAFF	TGTGCCAGCAGCTTAGGGGGAGTGAACACTGAAGCTTTCTTT
TRBD2	few	TRBJ2-3	TRBV5-1	CASSFVTSLVGTDTQYF	TGCGCCAGCAGCTTTGTGACTAGCCTGGTGGGCACAGATACGCAGTATTTT
-	few	TRBJ2-5	TRBV12-3/TRBV12-4	CASPYAGPQTQYF	TGTGCCAGTCCCTACGCGGGTCCTCAAACCCAGTACTTC
-	many	TRBJ2-1	TRBV5-1	CASSSSLLLNNEQFF	TGCGCCAGCAGCTCGTCACTACTTCTTAACAATGAGCAGTTCTTC
TRBD2	many	TRBJ2-1	TRBV7-9	CASSALAGVAYNEQFF	TGTGCCAGCAGCGCCCTAGCGGGTGTTGCCTACAATGAGCAGTTCTTC
-	-	TRBJ1-1	TRBV7-2	CASSLGAAGLRAFF	TGTGCCAGCAGCTTAGGCGCGGCAGGGTTGAGAGCTTTCTTT
TRBD1	few	TRBJ2-7	TRBV28	CGTDRAEKGKQYF	TGTGGCACAGACAGGGCGGAGAAGGGGAAGCAGTACTTC
-	few	TRBJ2-2	TRBV4-1	CASSQEVAGPSGELFF	TGCGCCAGCAGCCAAGAAGTAGCAGGGCCATCCGGGGAGCTGTTTTTT
TRBD1	many	TRBJ1-1	TRBV6-6	CASSPGQGSEAFF	TGTGCCAGCAGCCCCGGACAGGGATCTGAAGCTTTCTTT
TRBD2	-	TRBJ2-1	TRBV11-1	CASSTRTSGRPISYNEQFF	TGTGCCAGCAGCACCCGGACTAGCGGGAGACCCATCTCCTACAATGAGCAGTTCTTC
-	many	TRBJ2-5	TRBV12-3/TRBV12-4	CASSLGLGQETQYF	TGTGCCAGCAGTTTGGGTCTAGGCCAAGAGACCCAGTACTTC
-	many	TRBJ2-3	TRBV20-1	CSARAGPTDTQYF	TGCAGTGCTAGAGCGGGCCCCACAGATACGCAGTATTTT
TRBD1	few	TRBJ1-6	TRBV6-1	CASRPDRGRRSPLHF	TGTGCCAGCAGACCCGACAGGGGGAGGCGATCACCCCTCCACTTT
-	-	TRBJ2-7	TRBV7-3	CASSLIPAMVGEQYF	TGTGCCAGCAGCTTAATCCCTGCCATGGTTGGCGAGCAGTACTTC
-	many	TRBJ1-6	TRBV15	CATSGEQNLNSPLHF	TGTGCCACCAGCGGAGAACAGAATCTTAATTCACCCCTCCACTTT
TRBD2	-	TRBJ2-7	TRBV7-6	CASSPPTSGATYEQYF	TGTGCCAGCAGCCCGCCGACTAGCGGGGCGACCTACGAGCAGTACTTC
TRBD1	many	TRBJ1-1	TRBV4-1	CASSSSRDRVRGAFF	TGCGCCAGCAGCTCTAGCCGGGACAGGGTCAGGGGGGCTTTCTTT
-	-	TRBJ1-2	TRBV5-4	CASSHEGRYYGYTF	TGTGCCAGCAGCCACGAGGGGCGGTACTATGGCTACACCTTC
TRBD2	few	TRBJ2-1	TRBV20-1	CSAIAGASYNEQFF	TGCAGTGCAATAGCGGGAGCCTCCTACAATGAGCAGTTCTTC
TRBD1	-	TRBJ1-5	TRBV6-1	CASSVDRSPQHF	TGTGCCAGCAGTGTGGACAGGTCGCCCCAGCATTTT
-	few	TRBJ2-5	TRBV27	CASRMTSLGETQYF	TGTGCCAGCAGAATGACTAGTCTCGGAGAGACCCAGTACTTC
-	few	TRBJ2-3	TRBV20-1	CSAPKLGGNTDTQYF	TGCAGTGCTCCCAAATTAGGAGGGAACACAGATACGCAGTATTTT
-	-	TRBJ2-5	TRBV14	CASSQVGQGGPKETQYF	TGTGCCAGCAGCCAAGTGGGGCAAGGCGGACCGAAAGAGACCCAGTACTTC
TRBD2	-	TRBJ2-5	TRBV2	CASSPPTSGGRQETQYF	TGTGCCAGCAGCCCTCCTACTAGCGGGGGTAGACAAGAGACCCAGTACTTC
-	-	TRBJ1-5	TRBV7-9	CASSLGDTRNQPQHF	TGTGCCAGCAGCTTAGGGGACACCCGCAATCAGCCCCAGCATTTT
TRBD1	few	TRBJ1-6	TRBV11-2	CASRSSDRANSPLHF	TGTGCCAGCAGATCTTCCGACAGGGCTAATTCACCCCTCCACTTT
TRBD1	few	TRBJ1-1	TRBV7-9	CASSGQGVGTEAFF	TGTGCCAGCAGCGGACAGGGTGTGGGTACTGAAGCTTTCTTT
TRBD1	-	TRBJ2-5	TRBV28	CASSTMDRGETQYF	TGTGCCAGCAGTACCATGGACAGGGGAGAGACCCAGTACTTC
-	-	TRBJ1-5	TRBV20-1	CSARAGTHQPQHF	TGCAGTGCTAGGGCAGGGACTCATCAGCCCCAGCATTTT
-	few	TRBJ2-7	TRBV20-1	CSARNIDSVTYEQYF	TGCAGTGCTAGAAACATCGATAGCGTCACCTACGAGCAGTACTTC
-	few	TRBJ2-3	TRBV20-1	CSAPSGGPGDTQYF	TGCAGTGCTCCGAGTGGTGGTCCAGGGGATACGCAGTATTTT
-	-	TRBJ2-3	TRBV20-1	CSAWTNPSTDTQYF	TGCAGTGCTTGGACCAACCCTAGCACAGATACGCAGTATTTT
-	many	TRBJ2-1	TRBV5-1	CASSSRLTGFYVNEQFF	TGCGCCAGCAGCTCGCGACTAACAGGGTTTTATGTGAATGAGCAGTTCTTC
-	many	TRBJ1-1	TRBV5-1	CASSIMTRSWNTEAFF	TGCGCCAGCAGCATCATGACCAGGTCGTGGAACACTGAAGCTTTCTTT
-	-	TRBJ1-4	TRBV19	CASKLEGLEEKLFF	TGTGCCAGTAAGCTTGAGGGGTTGGAAGAAAAACTGTTTTTT
TRBD1	many	TRBJ1-1	TRBV20-1	CSARTGAVRSTEAFF	TGCAGTGCTAGGACAGGGGCGGTAAGGAGCACTGAAGCTTTCTTT
TRBD1	few	TRBJ2-4	TRBV20-1	CSASRQARGLAKNIQYF	TGCAGTGCCTCTCGACAGGCTAGGGGGCTAGCCAAAAACATTCAGTACTTC
-	many	TRBJ2-1	TRBV3-1	CASSHSFEQFF	TGTGCCAGCAGCCATAGTTTTGAGCAGTTCTTC
TRBD2	few	TRBJ2-5	TRBV7-2	CASSTGGSETQYF	TGTGCCAGCAGCACCGGGGGGTCAGAGACCCAGTACTTC
TRBD2	-	TRBJ2-3	TRBV7-6	CASRLTPGLAITDTQYF	TGTGCCAGCCGCCTAACTCCGGGACTAGCAATTACAGATACGCAGTATTTT
TRBD1	many	TRBJ1-2	TRBV4-1	CASSPPWTGGVVYGYTF	TGCGCCAGCAGCCCACCTTGGACAGGGGGCGTCGTCTATGGCTACACCTTC
-	few	TRBJ1-5	TRBV4-1	CASSQDQGSLNQPQHF	TGCGCCAGCAGCCAAGACCAGGGGTCCCTCAATCAGCCCCAGCATTTT
-	-	TRBJ2-5	TRBV2	CASIWQGTSQETQYF	TGTGCCAGCATTTGGCAGGGGACCTCCCAAGAGACCCAGTACTTC
-	few	TRBJ2-5	TRBV5-1	CASSGGTSQYF	TGCGCCAGCAGCGGAGGGACTTCCCAGTACTTC
-	-	TRBJ2-3	TRBV3-1	CASSRRDSTDTQYF	TGTGCCAGCAGCCGCCGGGACAGCACAGATACGCAGTATTTT